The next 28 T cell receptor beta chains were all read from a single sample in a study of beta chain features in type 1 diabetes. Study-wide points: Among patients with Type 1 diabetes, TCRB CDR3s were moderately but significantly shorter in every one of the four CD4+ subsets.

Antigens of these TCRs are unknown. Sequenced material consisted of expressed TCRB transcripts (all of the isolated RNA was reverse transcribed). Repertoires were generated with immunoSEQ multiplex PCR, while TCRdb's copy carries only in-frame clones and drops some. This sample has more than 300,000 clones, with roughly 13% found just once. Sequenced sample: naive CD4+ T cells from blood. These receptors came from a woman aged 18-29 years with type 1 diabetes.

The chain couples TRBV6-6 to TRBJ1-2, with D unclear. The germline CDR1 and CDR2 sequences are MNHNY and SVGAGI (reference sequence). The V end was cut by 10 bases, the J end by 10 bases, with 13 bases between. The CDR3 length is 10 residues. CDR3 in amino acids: CATGEEDYTF. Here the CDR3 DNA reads TGTGCCACTGGGGAGGAGGACTACACCTTC.

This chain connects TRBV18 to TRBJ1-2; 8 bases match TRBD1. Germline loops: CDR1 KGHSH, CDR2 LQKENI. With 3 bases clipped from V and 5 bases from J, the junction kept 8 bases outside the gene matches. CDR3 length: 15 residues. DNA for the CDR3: TGTGCCAGCTCACCGCGGACAGGGAACAAATATGGCTACACCTTC. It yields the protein CASSPRTGNKYGYTF.

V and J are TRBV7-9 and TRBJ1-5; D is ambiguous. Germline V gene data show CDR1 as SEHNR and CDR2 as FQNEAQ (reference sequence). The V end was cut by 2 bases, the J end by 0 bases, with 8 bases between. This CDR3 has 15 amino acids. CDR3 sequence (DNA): TGTGCCAGCAGCTTAACTGAGAATAGCAATCAGCCCCAGCATTTT. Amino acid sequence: CASSLTENSNQPQHF. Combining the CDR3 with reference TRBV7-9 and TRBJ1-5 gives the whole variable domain DTGVSQNPRHKITKRGQNVTFRCDPISEHNRLYWYRQTLGQGPEFLTYFQNEAQLEKSRLLSDRFSAERPKGSFSTLEIQRTEQGDSAMYLCASSLTENSNQPQHFGDGTRLSIL.

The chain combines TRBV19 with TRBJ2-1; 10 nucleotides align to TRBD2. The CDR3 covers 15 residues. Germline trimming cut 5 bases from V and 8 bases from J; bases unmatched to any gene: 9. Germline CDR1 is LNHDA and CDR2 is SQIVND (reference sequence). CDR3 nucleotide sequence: TGTGCCAGTAGTTGGTTAAGCGGGAGGGCCGATGAGCAGTTCTTC. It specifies CASSWLSGRADEQFF.

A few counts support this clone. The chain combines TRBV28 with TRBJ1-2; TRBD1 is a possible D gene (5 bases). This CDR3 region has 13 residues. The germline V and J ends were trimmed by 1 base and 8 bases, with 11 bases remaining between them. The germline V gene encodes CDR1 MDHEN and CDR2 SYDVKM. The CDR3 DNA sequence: TGTGCCAGCAGTTTATCGGGGGGGTGGGGCTACACCTTC. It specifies CASSLSGGWGYTF.

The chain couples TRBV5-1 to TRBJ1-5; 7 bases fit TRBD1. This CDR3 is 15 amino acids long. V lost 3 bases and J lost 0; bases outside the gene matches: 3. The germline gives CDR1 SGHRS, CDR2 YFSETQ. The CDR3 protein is CASSSTGNSNQPQHF. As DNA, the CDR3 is TGCGCCAGCAGCTCGACAGGGAATAGCAATCAGCCCCAGCATTTT.

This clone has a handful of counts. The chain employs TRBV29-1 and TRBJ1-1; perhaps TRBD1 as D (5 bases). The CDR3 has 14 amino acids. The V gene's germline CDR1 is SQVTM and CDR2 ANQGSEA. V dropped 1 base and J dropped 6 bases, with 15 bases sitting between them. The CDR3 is CSVEGVGGWSEAFF. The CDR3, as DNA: TGCAGCGTTGAAGGGGTCGGGGGGTGGTCTGAAGCTTTCTTT.

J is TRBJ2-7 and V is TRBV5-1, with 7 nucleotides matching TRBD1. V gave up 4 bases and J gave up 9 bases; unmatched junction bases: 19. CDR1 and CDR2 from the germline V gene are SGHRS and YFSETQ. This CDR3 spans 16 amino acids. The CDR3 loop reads CASSPPEDGPHRGQYF. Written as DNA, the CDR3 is TGCGCCAGCAGCCCACCAGAGGACGGGCCCCACAGGGGGCAGTACTTC.

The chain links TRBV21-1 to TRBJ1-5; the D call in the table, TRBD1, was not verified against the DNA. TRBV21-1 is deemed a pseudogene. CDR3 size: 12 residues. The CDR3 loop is CASSSRGQPQHF. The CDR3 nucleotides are TGTGCCAGCAGCTCCAGGGGGCAGCCCCAGCATTTT.

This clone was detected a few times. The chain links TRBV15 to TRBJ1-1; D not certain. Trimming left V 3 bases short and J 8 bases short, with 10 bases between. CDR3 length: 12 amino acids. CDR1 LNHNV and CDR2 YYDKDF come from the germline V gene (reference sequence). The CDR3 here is CATSRAAREAFF. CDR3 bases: TGTGCCACCAGCAGGGCGGCACGGGAAGCTTTCTTT.

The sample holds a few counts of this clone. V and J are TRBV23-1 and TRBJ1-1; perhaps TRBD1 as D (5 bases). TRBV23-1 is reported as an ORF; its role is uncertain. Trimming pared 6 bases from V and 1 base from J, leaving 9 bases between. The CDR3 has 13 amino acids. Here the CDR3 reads CASRQVPNTEAFF. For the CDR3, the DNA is TGCGCCAGCAGACAGGTCCCGAACACTGAAGCTTTCTTT.

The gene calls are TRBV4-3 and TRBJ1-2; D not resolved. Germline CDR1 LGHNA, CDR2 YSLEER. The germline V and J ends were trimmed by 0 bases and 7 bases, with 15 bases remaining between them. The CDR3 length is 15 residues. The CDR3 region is CASSQETWGRGGYTF. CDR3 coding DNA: TGCGCCAGCAGCCAAGAAACTTGGGGTCGGGGTGGCTACACCTTC.

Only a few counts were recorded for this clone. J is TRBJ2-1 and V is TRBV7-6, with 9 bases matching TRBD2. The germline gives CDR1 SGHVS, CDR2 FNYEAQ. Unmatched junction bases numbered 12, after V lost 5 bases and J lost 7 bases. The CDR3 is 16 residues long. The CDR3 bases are TGTGCCAGCAGCCCCGGGGCGGGAGGGCCCAGGAATGAGCAGTTCTTC. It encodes CASSPGAGGPRNEQFF. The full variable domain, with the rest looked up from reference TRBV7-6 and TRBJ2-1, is GAGVSQSPRYKVTKRGQDVALRCDPISGHVSLYWYRQALGQGPEFLTYFNYEAQQDKSGLPNDRFSAERPEGSISTLTIQRTEQRDSAMYRCASSPGAGGPRNEQFFGPGTRLTVL.

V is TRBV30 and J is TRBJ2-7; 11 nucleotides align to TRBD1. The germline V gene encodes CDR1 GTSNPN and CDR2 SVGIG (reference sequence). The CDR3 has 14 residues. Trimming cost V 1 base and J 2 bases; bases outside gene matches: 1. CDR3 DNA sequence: TGTGCCTGGAGTGCGGGACAGGGGGCCTACGAGCAGTACTTC. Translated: CAWSAGQGAYEQYF.

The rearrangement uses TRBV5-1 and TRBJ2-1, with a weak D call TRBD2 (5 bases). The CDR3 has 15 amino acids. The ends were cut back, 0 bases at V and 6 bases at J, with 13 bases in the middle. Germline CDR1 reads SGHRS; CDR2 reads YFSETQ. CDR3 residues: CASSLAGNLGNEQFF. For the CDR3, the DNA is TGCGCCAGCAGCTTGGCGGGGAATTTAGGCAATGAGCAGTTCTTC.

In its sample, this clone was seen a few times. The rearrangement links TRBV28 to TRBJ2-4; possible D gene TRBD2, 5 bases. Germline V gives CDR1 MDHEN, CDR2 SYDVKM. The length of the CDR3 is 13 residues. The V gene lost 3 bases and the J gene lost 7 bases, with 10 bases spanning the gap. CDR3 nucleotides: TGTGCCAGCAGTTTCAAGGCGGGTAACATTCAGTACTTC. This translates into CASSFKAGNIQYF. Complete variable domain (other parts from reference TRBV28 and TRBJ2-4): DVKVTQSSRYLVKRTGEKVFLECVQDMDHENMFWYRQDPGLGLRLIYFSYDVKMKEKGDIPEGYSVSREKKERFSLILESASTNQTSMYLCASSFKAGNIQYFGAGTRLSVL.

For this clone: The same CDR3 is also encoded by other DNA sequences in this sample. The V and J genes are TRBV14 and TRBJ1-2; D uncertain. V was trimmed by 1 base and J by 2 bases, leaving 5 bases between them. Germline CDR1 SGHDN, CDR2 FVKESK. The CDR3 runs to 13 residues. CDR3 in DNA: TGTGCCAGCAGCCAAGGACAAAACTATGGCTACACCTTC. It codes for CASSQGQNYGYTF.

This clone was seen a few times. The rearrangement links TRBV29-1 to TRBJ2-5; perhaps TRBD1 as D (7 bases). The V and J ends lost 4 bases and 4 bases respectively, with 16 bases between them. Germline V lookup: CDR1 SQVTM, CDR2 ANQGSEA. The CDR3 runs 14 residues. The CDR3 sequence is CSVVLDREVETQYF. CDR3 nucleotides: TGCAGCGTTGTTCTCGACAGGGAGGTAGAGACCCAGTACTTC.

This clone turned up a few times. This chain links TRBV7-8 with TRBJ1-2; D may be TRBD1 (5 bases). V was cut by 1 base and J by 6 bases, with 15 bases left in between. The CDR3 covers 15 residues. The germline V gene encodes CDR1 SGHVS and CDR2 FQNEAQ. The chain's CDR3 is CASSLGRGRDHGYTF. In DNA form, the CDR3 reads TGTGCCAGCAGCTTAGGGCGGGGCAGGGATCATGGCTACACCTTC. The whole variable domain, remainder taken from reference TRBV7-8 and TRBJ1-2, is GAGVSQSPRYKVAKRGQDVALRCDPISGHVSLFWYQQALGQGPEFLTYFQNEAQLDKSGLPSDRFFAERPEGSVSTLKIQRTQQEDSAVYLCASSLGRGRDHGYTFGSGTRLTVV.

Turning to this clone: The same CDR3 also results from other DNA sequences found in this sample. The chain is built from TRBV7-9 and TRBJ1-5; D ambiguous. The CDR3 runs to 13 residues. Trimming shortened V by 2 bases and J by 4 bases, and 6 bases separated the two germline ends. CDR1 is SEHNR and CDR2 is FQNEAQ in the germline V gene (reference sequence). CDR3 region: CASSLRGNQPQHF. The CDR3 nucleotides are TGTGCCAGCAGCTTAAGAGGGAATCAGCCCCAGCATTTT.

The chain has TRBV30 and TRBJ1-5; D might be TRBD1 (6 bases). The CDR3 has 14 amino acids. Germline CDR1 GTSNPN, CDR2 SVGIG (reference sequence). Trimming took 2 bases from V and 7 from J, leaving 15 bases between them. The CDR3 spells CAWSTSQTGQPQHF. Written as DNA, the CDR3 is TGTGCCTGGAGTACATCCCAGACAGGCCAGCCCCAGCATTTT.

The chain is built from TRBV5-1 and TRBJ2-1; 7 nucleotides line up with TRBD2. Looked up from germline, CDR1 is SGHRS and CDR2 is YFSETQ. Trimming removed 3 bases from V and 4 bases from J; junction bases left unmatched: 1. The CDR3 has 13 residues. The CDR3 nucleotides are TGCGCCAGCAGCTCGGGACTATACAATGAGCAGTTCTTC. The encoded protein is CASSSGLYNEQFF. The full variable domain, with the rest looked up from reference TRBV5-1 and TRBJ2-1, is KAGVTQTPRYLIKTRGQQVTLSCSPISGHRSVSWYQQTPGQGLQFLFEYFSETQRNKGNFPGRFSGRQFSNSRSEMNVSTLELGDSALYLCASSSGLYNEQFFGPGTRLTVL.

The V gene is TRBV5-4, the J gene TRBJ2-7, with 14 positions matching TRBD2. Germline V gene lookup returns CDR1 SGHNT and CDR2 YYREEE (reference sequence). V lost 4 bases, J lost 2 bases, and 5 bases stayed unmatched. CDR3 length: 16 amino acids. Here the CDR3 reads CASSLGLAGATYEQYF. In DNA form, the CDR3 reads TGTGCCAGCAGCCTGGGACTAGCGGGGGCGACCTACGAGCAGTACTTC.

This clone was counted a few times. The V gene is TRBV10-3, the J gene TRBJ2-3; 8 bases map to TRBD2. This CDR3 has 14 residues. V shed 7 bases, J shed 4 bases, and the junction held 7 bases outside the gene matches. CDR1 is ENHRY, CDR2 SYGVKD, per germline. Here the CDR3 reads CAINEREISDTQYF. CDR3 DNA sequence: TGTGCCATCAACGAGCGGGAGATTTCAGATACGCAGTATTTT.

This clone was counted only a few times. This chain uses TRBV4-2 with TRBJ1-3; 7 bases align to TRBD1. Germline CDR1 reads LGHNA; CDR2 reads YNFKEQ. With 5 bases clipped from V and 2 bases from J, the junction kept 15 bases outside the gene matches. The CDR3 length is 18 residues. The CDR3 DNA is TGTGCCAGCAGCAGGGCAGGGGGGTTAATGTTGGCTGGAAACACCATATATTTT. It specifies CASSRAGGLMLAGNTIYF.

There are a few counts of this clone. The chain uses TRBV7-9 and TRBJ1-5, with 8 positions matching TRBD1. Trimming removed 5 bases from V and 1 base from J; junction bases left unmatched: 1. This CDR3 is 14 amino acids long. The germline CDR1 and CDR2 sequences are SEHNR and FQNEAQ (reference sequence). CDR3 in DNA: TGTGCCAGCAGCGGGACAGGAAGCAATCAGCCCCAGCATTTT. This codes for CASSGTGSNQPQHF.

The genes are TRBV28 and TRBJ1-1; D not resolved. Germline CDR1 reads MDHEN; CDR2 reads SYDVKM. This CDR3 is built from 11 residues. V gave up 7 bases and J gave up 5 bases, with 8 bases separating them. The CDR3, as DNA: TGTGCCAGCACTCCGGGGACTGAAGCTTTCTTT. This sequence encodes CASTPGTEAFF. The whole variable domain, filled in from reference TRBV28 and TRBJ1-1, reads DVKVTQSSRYLVKRTGEKVFLECVQDMDHENMFWYRQDPGLGLRLIYFSYDVKMKEKGDIPEGYSVSREKKERFSLILESASTNQTSMYLCASTPGTEAFFGQGTRLTVV.

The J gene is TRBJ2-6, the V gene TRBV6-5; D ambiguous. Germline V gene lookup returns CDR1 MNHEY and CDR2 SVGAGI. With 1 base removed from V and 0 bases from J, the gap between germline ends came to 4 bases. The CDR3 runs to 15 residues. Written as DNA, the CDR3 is TGTGCCAGCAGTTACTGGAGCTCTGGGGCCAACGTCCTGACTTTC. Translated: CASSYWSSGANVLTF.